Presented here are 8 T cell receptor beta chains from one specimen sequenced in a study of cytomegalovirus exposure and HLA in healthy donors. The PCR was carried out with 60 Vbeta primers and 13 Jbeta primers. Clones were read by immunoSEQ multiplex PCR, and TCRdb kept only the in-frame ones, dropping some. The top ten clones hold 0.96% of a sample with under 200,000 clones, 75% to 85% of them seen once. Sequencing input: PBMCs. The receptors here all came from a girl aged 2 to 9 in good health and CMV-seropositive.

V and J are TRBV7-9 and TRBJ1-2, with D tentatively TRBD1 (6 bases). CDR3 length equals 14 residues. Germline CDR1 is SEHNR and CDR2 is FQNEAQ (reference sequence). V lost 7 bases and J 3 bases, leaving 15 bases between the germline ends. The CDR3 DNA reads TGTGCCAGCAAGATACAGGGAGGGGACTATGGCTACACCTTC. This codes for CASKIQGGDYGYTF.

This CDR3 is CATSRGSQGGRETQYF. The CDR3 coding sequence is TGTGCCACCAGCAGAGGTTCACAGGGGGGTCGCGAGACCCAGTACTTC. V usage is TRBV15 and J usage is TRBJ2-5; TRBD1 matches at 8 bases. The germline gives CDR1 LNHNV, CDR2 YYDKDF (reference sequence). There are 16 residues in the CDR3. Unmatched junction bases numbered 9, after V lost 1 base and J lost 5 bases.

V usage is TRBV7-8 and J usage is TRBJ2-1; 9 nucleotides line up with TRBD1. The CDR3 sequence is 14 residues long. Trimming took 1 base from V and 7 from J; bases not matched to a gene: 2. Germline-derived CDR1 and CDR2 are SGHVS and FQNEAQ. CDR3 DNA: TGTGCCAGCAGCTTAGGTGGGACAGGGAATGAGCAGTTCTTC. It yields the protein CASSLGGTGNEQFF.

This clone was seen once. The CDR3 DNA sequence: TGTGCCAGCAGCTTGCGGGCCCGGGACTATTTCACAGATACGCAGTATTTT. This encodes CASSLRARDYFTDTQYF. J is TRBJ2-3 and V is TRBV13; 7 bases fit TRBD2. The V gene's germline CDR1 is PRHDT and CDR2 FYEKMQ (reference sequence). This CDR3 has 17 residues. The V segment lost 3 bases and the J segment 2 bases; nucleotides outside the gene matches: 11.

This clone was counted once. The rearrangement links TRBV5-4 to TRBJ2-3; no clear D. CDR1 and CDR2 (germline): SGHNT, YYREEE (reference sequence). V dropped 0 bases and J dropped 0 bases, with 5 bases sitting between them. This CDR3 contains 14 residues. CDR3 in DNA: TGTGCCAGCAGCTTGGCCGGGAGCACAGATACGCAGTATTTT. It specifies CASSLAGSTDTQYF.

This chain links TRBV29-1 with TRBJ2-3, with a possible D match to TRBD1 (5 bases). V lost 0 bases and J lost 1, with 11 bases in between. The germline V gene encodes CDR1 SQVTM and CDR2 ANQGSEA. This CDR3 is built from 15 residues. CDR3 protein: CSVEEIGVRTDTQYF. The CDR3 nucleotides read TGCAGCGTTGAAGAGATAGGGGTCCGCACAGATACGCAGTATTTT.

V is TRBV5-3 and J is TRBJ2-1; 10 bases match TRBD2. TRBV5-3 qualifies as an ORF whose function is uncertain. The CDR3 runs 15 residues. V gave up 0 bases and J gave up 8 bases; unmatched junction bases: 5. CDR3 sequence: CARSLGASGSDEQFF. The CDR3 DNA reads TGTGCCAGAAGCTTGGGGGCTAGCGGGAGCGATGAGCAGTTCTTC.

The chain recombines TRBV6-1 with TRBJ1-3; the D is unclear. The CDR3 totals 13 residues. V was cut by 8 bases and J by 1 base, with 9 bases left in between. In germline, CDR1 is MNHNS, CDR2 SASEGT. CDR3 bases: TGTGCCAGCCCCGCCCGGTCTGGAAACACCATATATTTT. This sequence encodes CASPARSGNTIYF.